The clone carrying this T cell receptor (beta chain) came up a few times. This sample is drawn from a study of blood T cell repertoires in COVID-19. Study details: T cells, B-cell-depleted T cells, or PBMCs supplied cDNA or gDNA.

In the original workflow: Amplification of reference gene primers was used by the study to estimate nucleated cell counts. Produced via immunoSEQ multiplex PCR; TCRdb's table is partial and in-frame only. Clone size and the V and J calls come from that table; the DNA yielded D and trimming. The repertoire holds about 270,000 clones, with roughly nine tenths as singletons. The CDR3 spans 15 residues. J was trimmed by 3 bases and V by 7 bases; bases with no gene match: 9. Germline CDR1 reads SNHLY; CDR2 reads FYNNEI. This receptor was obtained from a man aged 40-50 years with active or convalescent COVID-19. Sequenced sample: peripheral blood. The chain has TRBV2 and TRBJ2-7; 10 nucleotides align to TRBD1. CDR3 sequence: CASTRQGADDYEQYF. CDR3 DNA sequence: TGTGCCAGCACCCGACAGGGGGCGGATGACTACGAGCAGTACTTC.